This T cell receptor (beta chain) is drawn from a study of T cell responses to AZD1222 COVID-19 vaccine. A word on this clone: What it binds is not known.

This CDR3 region has 15 residues. Findings and caveats of the study: Repertoire samples came only from after the peak T cell response. Only a handful of people who got AZD1222 tested seropositive at baseline.

Data came from immunoSEQ multiplex PCR; TCRdb stores just in-frame clones and leaves some out. The data contain about 120,000 clones, 92% of them singletons. Second-dose groups at about 4 or about 12 weeks were pooled. The TCR originated in an adult who received the AZD1222 COVID-19 vaccine. This chain links TRBV21-1 with TRBJ1-4. TRBV21-1 is reported as a pseudogene. Source: peripheral blood, taken 28 days after the second AZD1222 dose. CDR3 sequence (DNA): TGTGCCAGCAGCAAGAGAGGTCAGACTAATGAAAAACTGTTTTTT. It yields the protein CASSKRGQTNEKLFF.